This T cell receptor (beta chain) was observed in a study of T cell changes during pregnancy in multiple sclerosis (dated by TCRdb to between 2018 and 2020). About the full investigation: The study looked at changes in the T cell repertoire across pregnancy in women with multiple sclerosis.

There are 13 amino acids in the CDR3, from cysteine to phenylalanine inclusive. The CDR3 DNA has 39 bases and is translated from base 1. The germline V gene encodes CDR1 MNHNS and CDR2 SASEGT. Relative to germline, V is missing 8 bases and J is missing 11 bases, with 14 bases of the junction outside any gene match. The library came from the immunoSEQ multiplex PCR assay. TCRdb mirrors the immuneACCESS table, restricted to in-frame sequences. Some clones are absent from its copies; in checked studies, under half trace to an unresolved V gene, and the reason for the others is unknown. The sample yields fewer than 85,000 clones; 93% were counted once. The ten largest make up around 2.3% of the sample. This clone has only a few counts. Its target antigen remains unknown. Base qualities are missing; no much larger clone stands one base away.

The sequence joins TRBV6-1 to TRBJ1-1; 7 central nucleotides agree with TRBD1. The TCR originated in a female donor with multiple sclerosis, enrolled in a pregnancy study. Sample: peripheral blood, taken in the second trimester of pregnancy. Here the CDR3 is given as CASSVGGEYMAFF. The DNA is TGTGCCAGCTCTGTAGGGGGCGAGTATATGGCTTTCTTT.